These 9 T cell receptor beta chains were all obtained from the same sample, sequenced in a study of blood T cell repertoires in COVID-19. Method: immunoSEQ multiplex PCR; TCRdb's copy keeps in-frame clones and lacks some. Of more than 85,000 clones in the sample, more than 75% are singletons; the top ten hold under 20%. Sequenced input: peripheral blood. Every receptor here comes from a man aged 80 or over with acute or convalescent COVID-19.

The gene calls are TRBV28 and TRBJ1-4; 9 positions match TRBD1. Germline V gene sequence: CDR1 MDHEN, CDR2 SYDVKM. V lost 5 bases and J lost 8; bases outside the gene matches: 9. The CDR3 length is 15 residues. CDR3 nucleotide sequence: TGTGCCAGCAGTGGAACCGGGACAGGGAAGGAAAAACTGTTTTTT. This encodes CASSGTGTGKEKLFF.

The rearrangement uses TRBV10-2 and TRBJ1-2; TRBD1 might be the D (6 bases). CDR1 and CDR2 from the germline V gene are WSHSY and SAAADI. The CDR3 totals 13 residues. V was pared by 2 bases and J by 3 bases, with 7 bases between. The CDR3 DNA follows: TGCGCCAGCAGTGAGGGACAGCACTATGGCTACACCTTC. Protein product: CASSEGQHYGYTF.

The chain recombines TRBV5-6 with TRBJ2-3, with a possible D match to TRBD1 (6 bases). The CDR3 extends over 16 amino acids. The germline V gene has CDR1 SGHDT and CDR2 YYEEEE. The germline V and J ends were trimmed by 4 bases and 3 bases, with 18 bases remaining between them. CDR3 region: CASSGSDRPGTDTQYF. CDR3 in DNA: TGTGCCAGCAGCGGTTCTGACAGGCCCGGGACAGATACGCAGTATTTT.

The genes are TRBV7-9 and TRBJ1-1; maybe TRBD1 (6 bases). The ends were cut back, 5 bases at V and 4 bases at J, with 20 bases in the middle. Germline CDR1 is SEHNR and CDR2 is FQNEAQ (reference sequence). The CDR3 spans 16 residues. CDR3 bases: TGTGCCAGCAGCCCCAGAGGGGGGGCGGGGAGCACTGAAGCTTTCTTT. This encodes CASSPRGGAGSTEAFF. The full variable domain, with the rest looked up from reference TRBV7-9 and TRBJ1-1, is DTGVSQNPRHKITKRGQNVTFRCDPISEHNRLYWYRQTLGQGPEFLTYFQNEAQLEKSRLLSDRFSAERPKGSFSTLEIQRTEQGDSAMYLCASSPRGGAGSTEAFFGQGTRLTVV.

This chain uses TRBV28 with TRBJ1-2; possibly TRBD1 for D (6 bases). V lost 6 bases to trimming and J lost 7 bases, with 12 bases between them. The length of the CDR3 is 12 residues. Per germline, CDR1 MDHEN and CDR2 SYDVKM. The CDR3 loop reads CASRTGGGGYTF. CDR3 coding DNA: TGTGCCAGCAGAACGGGGGGCGGTGGCTACACCTTC.

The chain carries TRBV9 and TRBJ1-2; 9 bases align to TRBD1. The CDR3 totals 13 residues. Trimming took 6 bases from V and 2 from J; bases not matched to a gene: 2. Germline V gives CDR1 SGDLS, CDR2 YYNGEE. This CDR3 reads CASTGQGNYGYTF. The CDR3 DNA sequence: TGTGCCAGCACCGGACAGGGGAACTATGGCTACACCTTC.

Here the CDR3 reads CASSPGQGKYEQYF. The CDR3 nucleotides read TGTGCCAGTAGCCCGGGACAGGGTAAATACGAGCAGTACTTC. The V call is TRBV19, the J call TRBJ2-7; TRBD1 matches at 9 bases. CDR1 LNHDA and CDR2 SQIVND come from the germline V gene (reference sequence). CDR3 length: 14 residues. Losses at the gene ends were 6 bases for V and 4 bases for J; bases not matched to a gene: 7.

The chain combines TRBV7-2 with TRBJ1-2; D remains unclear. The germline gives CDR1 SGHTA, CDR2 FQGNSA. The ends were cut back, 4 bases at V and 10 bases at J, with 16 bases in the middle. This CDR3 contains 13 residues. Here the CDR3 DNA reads TGTGCCAGCAGCTCCCGGGTGTTATTGTCCTACACCTTC. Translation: CASSSRVLLSYTF.

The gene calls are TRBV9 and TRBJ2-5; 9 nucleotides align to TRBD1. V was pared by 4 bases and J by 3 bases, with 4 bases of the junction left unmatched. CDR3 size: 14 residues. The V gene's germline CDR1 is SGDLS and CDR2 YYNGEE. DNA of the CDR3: TGTGCCAGCAGCCCTCGGACAGGGGAAGAGACCCAGTACTTC. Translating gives CASSPRTGEETQYF.